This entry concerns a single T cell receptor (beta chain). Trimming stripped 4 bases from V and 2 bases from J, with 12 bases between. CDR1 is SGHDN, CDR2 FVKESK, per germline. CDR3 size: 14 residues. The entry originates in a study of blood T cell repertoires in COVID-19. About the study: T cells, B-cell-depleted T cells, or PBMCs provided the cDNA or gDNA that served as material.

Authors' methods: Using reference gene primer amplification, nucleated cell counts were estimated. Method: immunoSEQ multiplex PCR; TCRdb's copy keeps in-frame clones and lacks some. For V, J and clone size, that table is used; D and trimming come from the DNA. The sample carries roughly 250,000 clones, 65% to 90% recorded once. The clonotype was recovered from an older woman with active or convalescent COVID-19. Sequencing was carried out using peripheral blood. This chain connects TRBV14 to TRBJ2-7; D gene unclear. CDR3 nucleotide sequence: TGTGCCAGCAGCCTGTCACAGATGCCCTACGAGCAGTACTTC. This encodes CASSLSQMPYEQYF.